This TCR beta chain was documented in a study of preoperative IRX-2 immunotherapy in early breast cancer. The CDR3 covers 17 residues. Germline lookup yields CDR1 LNHDA and CDR2 SQIVND (reference sequence). Trimming stripped 3 bases from V and 2 bases from J, with 17 bases between. Described treatment: preoperative locoregional IRX-2 cytokine immunotherapy. This phase Ib study tested locoregional IRX-2 cytokine immunotherapy given before surgery. Sequencing was performed with immunoSEQ multiplex PCR; in TCRdb, only in-frame clones are kept and a portion is missing. This sample carries 40,000 to 50,000 clones, about 72% of them seen once, and the ten largest clones take roughly 1.1%.

The sample consisted of tumor tissue, taken after IRX-2 immunotherapy. The chain employs TRBV19 and TRBJ2-1; perhaps TRBD2 as D (6 bases). The receptor was derived from a human donor with breast cancer. CDR3 sequence: CASSIGTSRRTYNEQFF. The CDR3, as DNA: TGTGCCAGTAGTATCGGGACTTCCCGTAGGACCTACAATGAGCAGTTCTTC.